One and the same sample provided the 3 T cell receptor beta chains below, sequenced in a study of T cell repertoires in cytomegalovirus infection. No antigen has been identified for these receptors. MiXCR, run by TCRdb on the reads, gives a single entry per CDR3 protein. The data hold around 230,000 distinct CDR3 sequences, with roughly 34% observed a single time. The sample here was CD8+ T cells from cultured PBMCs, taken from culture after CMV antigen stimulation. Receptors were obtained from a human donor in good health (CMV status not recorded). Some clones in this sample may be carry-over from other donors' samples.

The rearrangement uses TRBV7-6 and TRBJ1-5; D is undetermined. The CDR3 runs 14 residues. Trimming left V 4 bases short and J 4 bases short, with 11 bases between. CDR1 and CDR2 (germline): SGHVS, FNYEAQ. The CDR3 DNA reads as TGTGCCAGCAGCTCCGGACCGGAAAATCAGCCCCAGCATTTT. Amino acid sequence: CASSSGPENQPQHF.

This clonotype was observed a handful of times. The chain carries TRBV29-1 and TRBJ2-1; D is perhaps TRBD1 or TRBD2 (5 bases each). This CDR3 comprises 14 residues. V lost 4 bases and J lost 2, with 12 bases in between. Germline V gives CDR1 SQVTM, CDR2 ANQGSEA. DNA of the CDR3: TGCAGCGTTGGAATAAAGGGACCCTACAATGAGCAGTTCTTC. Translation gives CSVGIKGPYNEQFF.

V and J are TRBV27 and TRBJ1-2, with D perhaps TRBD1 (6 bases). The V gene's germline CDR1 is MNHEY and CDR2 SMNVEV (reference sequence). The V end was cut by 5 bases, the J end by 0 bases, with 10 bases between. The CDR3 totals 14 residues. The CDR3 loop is CASSQTGTNYGYTF. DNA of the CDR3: TGTGCCAGCAGTCAAACAGGGACTAACTATGGCTACACCTTC.